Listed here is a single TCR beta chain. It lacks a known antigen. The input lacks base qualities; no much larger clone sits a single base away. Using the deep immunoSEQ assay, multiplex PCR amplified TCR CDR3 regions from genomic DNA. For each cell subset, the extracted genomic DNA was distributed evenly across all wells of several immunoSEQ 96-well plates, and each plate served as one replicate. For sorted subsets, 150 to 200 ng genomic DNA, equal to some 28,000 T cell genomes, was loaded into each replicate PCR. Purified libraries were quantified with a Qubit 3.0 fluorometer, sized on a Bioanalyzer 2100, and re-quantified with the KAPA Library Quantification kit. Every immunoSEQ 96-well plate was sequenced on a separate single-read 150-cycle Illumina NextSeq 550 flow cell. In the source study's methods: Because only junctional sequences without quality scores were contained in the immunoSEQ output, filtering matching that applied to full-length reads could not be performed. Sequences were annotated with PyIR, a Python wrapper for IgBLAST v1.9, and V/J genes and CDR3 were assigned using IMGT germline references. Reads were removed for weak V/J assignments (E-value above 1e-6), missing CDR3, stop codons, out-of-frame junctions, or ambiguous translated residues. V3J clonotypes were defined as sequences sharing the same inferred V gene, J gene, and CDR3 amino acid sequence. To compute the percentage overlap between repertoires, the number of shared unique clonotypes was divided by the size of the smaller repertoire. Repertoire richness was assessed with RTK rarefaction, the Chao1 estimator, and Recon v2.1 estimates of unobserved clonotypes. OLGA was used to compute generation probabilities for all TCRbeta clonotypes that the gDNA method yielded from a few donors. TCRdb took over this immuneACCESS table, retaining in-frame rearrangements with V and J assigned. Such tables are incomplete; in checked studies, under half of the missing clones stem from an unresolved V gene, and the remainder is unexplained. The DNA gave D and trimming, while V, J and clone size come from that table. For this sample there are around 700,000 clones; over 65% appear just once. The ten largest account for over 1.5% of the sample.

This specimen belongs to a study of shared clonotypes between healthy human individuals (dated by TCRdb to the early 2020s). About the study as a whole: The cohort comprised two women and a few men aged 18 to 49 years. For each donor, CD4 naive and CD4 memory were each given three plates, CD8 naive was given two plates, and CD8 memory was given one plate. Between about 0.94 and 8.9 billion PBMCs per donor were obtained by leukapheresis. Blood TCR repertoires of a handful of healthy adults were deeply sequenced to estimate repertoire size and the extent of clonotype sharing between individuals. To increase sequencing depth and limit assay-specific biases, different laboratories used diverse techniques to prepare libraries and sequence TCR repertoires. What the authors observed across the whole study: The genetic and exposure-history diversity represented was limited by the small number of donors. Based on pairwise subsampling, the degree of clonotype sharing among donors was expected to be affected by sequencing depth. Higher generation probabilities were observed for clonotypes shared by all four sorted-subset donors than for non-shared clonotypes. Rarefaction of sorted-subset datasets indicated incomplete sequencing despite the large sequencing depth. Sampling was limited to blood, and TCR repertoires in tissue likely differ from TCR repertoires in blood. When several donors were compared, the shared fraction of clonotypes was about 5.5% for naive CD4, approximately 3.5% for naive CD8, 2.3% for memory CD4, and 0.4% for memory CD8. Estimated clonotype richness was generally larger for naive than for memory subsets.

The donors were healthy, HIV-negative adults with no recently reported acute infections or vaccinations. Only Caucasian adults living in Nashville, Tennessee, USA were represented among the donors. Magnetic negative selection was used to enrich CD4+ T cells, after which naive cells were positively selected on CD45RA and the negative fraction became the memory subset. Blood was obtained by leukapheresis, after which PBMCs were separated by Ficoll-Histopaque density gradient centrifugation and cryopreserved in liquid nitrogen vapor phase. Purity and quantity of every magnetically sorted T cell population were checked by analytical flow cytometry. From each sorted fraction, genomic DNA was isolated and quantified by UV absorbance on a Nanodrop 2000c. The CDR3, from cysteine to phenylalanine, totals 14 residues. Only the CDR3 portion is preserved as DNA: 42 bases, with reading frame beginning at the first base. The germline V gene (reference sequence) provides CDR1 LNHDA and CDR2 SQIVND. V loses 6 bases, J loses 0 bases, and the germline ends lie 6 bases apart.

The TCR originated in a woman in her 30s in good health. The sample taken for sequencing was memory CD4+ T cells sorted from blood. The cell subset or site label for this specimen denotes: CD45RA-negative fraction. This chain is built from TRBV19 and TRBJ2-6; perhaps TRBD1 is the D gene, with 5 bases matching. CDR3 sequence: CASRQGSGANVLTF. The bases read TGTGCCAGTAGGCAGGGCTCTGGGGCCAACGTCCTGACTTTC. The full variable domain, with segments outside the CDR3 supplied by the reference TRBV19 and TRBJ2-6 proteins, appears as DGGITQSPKYLFRKEGQNVTLSCEQNLNHDAMYWYRQDPGQGLRLIYYSQIVNDFQKGDIAEGYSVSREKKESFPLTVTSAQKNPTAFYLCASRQGSGANVLTFGAGSRLTVL.